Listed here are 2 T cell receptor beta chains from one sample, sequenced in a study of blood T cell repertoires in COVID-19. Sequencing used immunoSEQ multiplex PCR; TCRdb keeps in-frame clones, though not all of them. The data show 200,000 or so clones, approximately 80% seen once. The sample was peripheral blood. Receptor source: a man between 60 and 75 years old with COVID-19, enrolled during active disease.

The CDR3 is CASSQEPKSFGREEWELYNEQFF. CDR3 nucleotide sequence: TGTGCCAGCAGCCAAGAACCCAAGTCGTTTGGGCGGGAGGAATGGGAACTATACAATGAGCAGTTCTTC. The J gene is TRBJ2-1, the V gene TRBV3-1 (or the pseudogene TRBV3-2), with TRBD2 identical over 8 bases. The CDR3 contains 23 residues. Trimming took 0 bases from V and 4 from J; bases not matched to a gene: 26. Per the germline V gene, CDR1 is LGHDT and CDR2 is YNNKEL (reference sequence).

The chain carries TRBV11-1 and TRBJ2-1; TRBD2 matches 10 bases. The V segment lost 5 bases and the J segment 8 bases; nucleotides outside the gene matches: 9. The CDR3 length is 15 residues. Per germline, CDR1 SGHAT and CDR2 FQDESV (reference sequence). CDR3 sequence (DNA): TGTGCCAGCAGCCATCTAGCGGGAGAACGGGATGAGCAGTTCTTC. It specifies CASSHLAGERDEQFF.